This note documents a single TCR beta chain sequence. Profiling relied on immunoSEQ multiplex PCR, and the TCRdb table lists in-frame clones only, not all of them. Among about 150,000 clones, over 75% were seen once, and the ten largest hold about 6.9%. The entry originates in a study of blood T cell repertoires in COVID-19. The CDR3 covers 11 residues. The V and J ends lost 4 bases and 6 bases respectively, with 8 bases between them. CDR1 and CDR2 from the germline V gene are SGHKS and YYEKEE (reference sequence). The TCR originated in a man older than 75 with COVID-19, enrolled during active disease. The sequencing sample was made of peripheral blood. This chain links TRBV5-5 with TRBJ2-7; no clear D gene. The DNA of the CDR3 is TGTGCCAGCAGCCCCGGAGTCGAGCAGTACTTC. This translates into CASSPGVEQYF.